This passage covers 18 T cell receptor beta chains from one sample sequenced in a study of CD8 T cells in Susac syndrome. The RNA input was roughly 0.45 to 1 ug, and it was reverse transcribed with random hexamers. TCRdb re-derived calls from the immunoSEQ multiplex PCR reads in MiXCR, one entry per CDR3 protein. The sample lists around 200,000 distinct CDR3 sequences, 90% to 96% occurring once. The sequencing sample was made of CD4+ T cells from PBMCs. The receptors here all came from a human donor with multiple sclerosis.

The J gene is TRBJ1-4, the V gene TRBV20-1, with a weak D call TRBD1 (6 bases). Trimming stripped 0 bases from V and 7 bases from J, with 18 bases between. This CDR3 has 16 residues. Germline V CDR1 and CDR2: DFQATT, SNEGSKA (reference sequence). The CDR3, as DNA: TGCAGTGCTAGAGATCCGGCGGGGGGGCTTGGTGAAAAACTGTTTTTT. Translating gives CSARDPAGGLGEKLFF.

The chain links TRBV3-1 to TRBJ2-3, with unresolved D. V dropped 0 bases and J dropped 1 base, with 5 bases sitting between them. Germline loops: CDR1 LGHDT, CDR2 YNNKEL (reference sequence). This CDR3 has 14 residues. The CDR3 reads CASSQEGGTDTQYF. DNA of the CDR3: TGTGCCAGCAGCCAAGAAGGAGGCACAGATACGCAGTATTTT.

V is TRBV6-2 or TRBV6-3 and J is TRBJ1-2; TRBD1 agrees at 7 bases. This CDR3 comprises 12 residues. The germline gives CDR1 MNHEY, CDR2 SVGEGT. V was clipped by 7 bases and J by 7 bases; unmatched bases: 6. In DNA, the CDR3 is TGTGCCAGCAAGGAGGGGGCGCGTGGCTACACCTTC. This translates into CASKEGARGYTF.

The chain employs TRBV6-6 and TRBJ2-6; no firm D call. CDR1 MNHNY and CDR2 SVGAGI come from the germline V gene (reference sequence). V shed 8 bases and J shed 1 base, with 6 bases lying between them. This CDR3 is 13 amino acids long. CDR3 coding DNA: TGTGCCAGCGGCTTTTCTGGGGCCAACGTCCTGACTTTC. Amino acids: CASGFSGANVLTF.

This rearrangement joins TRBV20-1 to TRBJ2-5; 9 bases line up with TRBD2. The CDR3 runs 14 residues. Germline CDR1 is DFQATT and CDR2 is SNEGSKA (reference sequence). After removal of 5 bases from V and 4 bases from J, the junction contained 8 bases not matched to a gene. This CDR3 is CSAYKGTSPETQYF. CDR3 nucleotide sequence: TGCAGTGCTTACAAAGGGACTAGCCCAGAGACCCAGTACTTC.

This clonotype appeared a single time. The chain is built from TRBV11-1 and TRBJ2-7; no firm D call. Germline loops: CDR1 SGHAT, CDR2 FQDESV (reference sequence). The V end was cut by 1 base, the J end by 3 bases, with 16 bases between. The length of the CDR3 is 16 residues. CDR3 in DNA: TGTGCCAGCAGCTTAGAGGGCGTGGCGCATCTCTACGAGCAGTACTTC. Translation: CASSLEGVAHLYEQYF.

The chain is built from TRBV19 and TRBJ2-5, with D perhaps given as TRBD1 or TRBD2 (5 bases each). This CDR3 contains 13 residues. CDR1 is LNHDA and CDR2 is SQIVND in the germline V gene (reference sequence). Trimming took 5 bases from V and 5 from J, leaving 12 bases between them. CDR3 loop: CASSRGPSETQYF. Here the CDR3 DNA reads TGTGCCAGTAGTCGGGGCCCGTCGGAGACCCAGTACTTC. Full variable domain (remainder filled in from reference TRBV19 and TRBJ2-5): DGGITQSPKYLFRKEGQNVTLSCEQNLNHDAMYWYRQDPGQGLRLIYYSQIVNDFQKGDIAEGYSVSREKKESFPLTVTSAQKNPTAFYLCASSRGPSETQYFGPGTRLLVL.

In this sample, this clonotype turned up once. The V call is TRBV30, the J call TRBJ2-5; no reliable D call. The V gene's germline CDR1 is GTSNPN and CDR2 SVGIG (reference sequence). V lost 0 bases and J 1 base, leaving 6 bases between the germline ends. The CDR3 extends over 13 amino acids. Written as DNA, the CDR3 is TGTGCCTGGAGTGTCGGCATCCAAGAGACCCAGTACTTC. Translation gives CAWSVGIQETQYF.

This clonotype was seen a single time. This rearrangement joins TRBV19 to TRBJ1-4; 8 nucleotides match TRBD1. CDR3 length: 14 amino acids. V lost 7 bases and J lost 7; bases outside the gene matches: 8. The germline V gene encodes CDR1 LNHDA and CDR2 SQIVND (reference sequence). CDR3 in amino acids: CASNRGIVVEKLFF. The CDR3 coding sequence is TGTGCCAGTAACAGGGGGATTGTGGTTGAAAAACTGTTTTTT.

The V gene is TRBV5-4, the J gene TRBJ2-5; D is unresolved. CDR1 and CDR2 (germline): SGHNT, YYREEE (reference sequence). V dropped 0 bases and J dropped 1 base, with 7 bases sitting between them. This CDR3 spans 14 amino acids. The chain's CDR3 is CASSLEWGQETQYF. The DNA for the CDR3 is TGTGCCAGCAGCTTGGAGTGGGGCCAAGAGACCCAGTACTTC.

V and J are TRBV7-9 and TRBJ1-2, with D unclear. The CDR3 extends over 17 amino acids. V gave up 4 bases and J gave up 7 bases, with 25 bases separating them. Germline CDR1 reads SEHNR; CDR2 reads FQNEAQ (reference sequence). The CDR3 here is CASSSTTPSPDTTGYTF. CDR3 nucleotide sequence: TGTGCCAGCAGCTCCACCACCCCAAGTCCGGATACGACTGGCTACACCTTC.

The gene calls are TRBV4-1 and TRBJ1-2, with TRBD1 matching over 8 bases. The trim removed 2 bases at V and 4 bases at J, leaving 12 bases unmatched. This CDR3 region has 17 residues. Germline V CDR1 and CDR2: MGHRA, YSYEKL. The CDR3 spells CASSQPRTGRRVYGYTF. In DNA form, the CDR3 reads TGCGCCAGCAGCCAACCCCGGACAGGGAGGAGGGTCTATGGCTACACCTTC.

Turning to this clonotype: No DNA is shown, since the ends of the CDR3 on it are uncertain; the CDR3 is the one TCRdb lists. Here the CDR3 reads CASSLRVTAVSGPGATEAFF. The chain combines TRBV27 with TRBJ1-1; TRBD1 is the table's D call and was not checked against the DNA. Germline V gene sequence: CDR1 MNHEY, CDR2 SMNVEV (reference sequence). The CDR3 spans 20 residues, counting both ends.

The J gene is TRBJ1-3, the V gene TRBV11-2, with a tentative D call TRBD1 (6 bases). The CDR3 length is 14 residues. V was shortened by 7 bases and J by 1 base, with 11 bases between the two germline ends. Germline CDR1 reads SGHAT; CDR2 reads FQNNGV. The DNA for the CDR3 is TGTGCCAGCACCCAGGGGAGTTCTGGAAACACCATATATTTT. Encoded protein: CASTQGSSGNTIYF.

The J gene is TRBJ1-3, the V gene TRBV6-1; 8 bases fit TRBD1. Per the germline V gene, CDR1 is MNHNS and CDR2 is SASEGT. V lost 10 bases and J lost 2; bases outside the gene matches: 13. The CDR3 runs 16 residues. The CDR3 coding sequence is TGTGCCACCACGCGGAACAGGGGGACCACTGGAAACACCATATATTTT. It is translated as CATTRNRGTTGNTIYF.

The rearrangement joins TRBV3-1 to TRBJ2-2; D possibly corresponds to TRBD2 (5 bases). Germline values: CDR1 LGHDT, CDR2 YNNKEL (reference sequence). The V end lost 5 bases, the J end lost 8 bases, and 18 bases lay between the germline ends. The CDR3 runs 15 residues. CDR3 residues: CASSSRTGIPGELFF. CDR3 DNA sequence: TGTGCCAGCAGCTCACGAACGGGGATCCCAGGGGAGCTGTTTTTT. The full variable domain, rest sourced from reference TRBV3-1 and TRBJ2-2, is DTAVSQTPKYLVTQMGNDKSIKCEQNLGHDTMYWYKQDSKKFLKIMFSYNNKELIINETVPNRFSPKSPDKAHLNLHINSLELGDSAVYFCASSSRTGIPGELFFGEGSRLTVL.

The V and J genes are TRBV6-2 or TRBV6-3 and TRBJ1-5, with D possibly TRBD1 on 6 matching bases. CDR3 size: 12 residues. Germline loops: CDR1 MNHEY, CDR2 SVGEGT. Deletions cut 7 bases from V and 5 bases from J, with 9 bases between. CDR3: CASKEGDQPQHF. The CDR3 DNA follows: TGTGCCAGCAAGGAGGGGGATCAGCCCCAGCATTTT.

The chain has TRBV7-9 and TRBJ1-5; a possible D gene is TRBD1 (6 bases). In germline, CDR1 is SEHNR, CDR2 FQNEAQ (reference sequence). Between the trimmed V and J ends, which lost 0 bases and 6 bases, there was a span of 12 bases. The CDR3 has 15 residues. The CDR3 sequence: CASSLARDIPQPQHF. Written as DNA, the CDR3 is TGTGCCAGCAGCTTAGCCAGGGACATACCTCAGCCCCAGCATTTT.